The entry below gives a single T cell receptor (beta chain) sequence along with its context. The antigen remains undetermined. Unique molecular identifiers featured in each of the TCR beta cDNA libraries. TCRdb fed the PCR reads into MiXCR, producing one record per CDR3 protein. The data show roughly 620,000 distinct CDR3 sequences, around 47% seen once. The data stem from a study of post-analysis software for immune sequencing data. Study background: The study covered relapsing-remitting, secondary progressive and progressive-relapsing courses of multiple sclerosis.

The CDR3 has 14 amino acids. Per germline, CDR1 DFQATT and CDR2 SNEGSKA (reference sequence). Trimming shortened V by 5 bases and J by 3 bases, and 16 bases separated the two germline ends. Whole-study findings and limits: There were five TRBV segments more frequent in patients than controls, and TRBV5-6, TRBV5-1 and TRBV20-1 were among them.

Sequenced sample: blood. This chain uses TRBV20-1 with TRBJ2-5, with D possibly matching TRBD2 (6 bases). The origin of this receptor is a girl aged 10 to 17 with multiple sclerosis. The CDR3 region has the DNA TGCAGTGCTCTGGGACTCCGATACGAAGAGACCCAGTACTTC. Protein sequence: CSALGLRYEETQYF.